Listed here are 10 T cell receptor beta chains from one sample, sequenced in a study of blood T cell repertoires in COVID-19. The assay was immunoSEQ multiplex PCR, and TCRdb's table has in-frame clones only and misses some. The top ten hold approximately 8.4% of the sample, which has 200,000 to 250,000 clones, roughly four fifths seen once. The sequencing input was peripheral blood. The receptors come from an elderly woman with COVID-19, enrolled during active disease.

The CDR3 region has the DNA TGCAGCGTCTCGTGGCGGGAGGGAGAGACCCAGTACTTC. It translates to CSVSWREGETQYF. This chain uses TRBV29-1 with TRBJ2-5, with TRBD2 matching over 9 bases. J lost 4 bases, V lost 6 bases, and 6 bases had no gene match. Germline-derived CDR1 and CDR2 are SQVTM and ANQGSEA. CDR3 length: 13 residues.

The chain joins TRBV19 to TRBJ1-5, with 7 bases matching TRBD1. Losses at the gene ends were 8 bases for V and 4 bases for J; bases not matched to a gene: 11. Germline CDR1 is LNHDA and CDR2 is SQIVND (reference sequence). The CDR3 totals 15 residues. CDR3 protein: CASRPDQGGNQPQHF. CDR3 bases: TGTGCCAGTCGCCCAGACCAGGGGGGAAATCAGCCCCAGCATTTT.

V gene TRBV28 combines with J gene TRBJ2-7; 15 bases match TRBD2. J lost 5 bases, V lost 4 bases, and 15 bases had no gene match. There are 19 residues in the CDR3. Per germline, CDR1 MDHEN and CDR2 SYDVKM. The CDR3 DNA is TGTGCCAGCAGTTCGGAAGAAGGACTAGCGGGAGGGCTGCAGGACGAGCAGTACTTC. This translates into CASSSEEGLAGGLQDEQYF.

V and J are TRBV5-4 and TRBJ1-1; 8 nucleotides line up with TRBD1. The CDR3 is made up of 15 amino acids. J gave up 8 bases and V 4 bases, and 13 bases lay outside the gene matches. CDR1 is SGHNT, CDR2 YYREEE, per germline (reference sequence). Written as DNA, the CDR3 is TGTGCCAGCAGCCAAAAATCTGCAGGGGGCAAAGAAGCTTTCTTT. It yields the protein CASSQKSAGGKEAFF.

This clone has more than one count but fewer than ten. The V and J genes are TRBV4-2 and TRBJ2-2, with D possibly TRBD1 on 5 matching bases. The CDR3 extends over 14 amino acids. CDR1 is LGHNA and CDR2 is YNFKEQ in the germline V gene. V was clipped by 2 bases and J by 4 bases, with 8 bases between them. The CDR3 here is CASSQQGSTGELFF. The DNA of the CDR3 is TGTGCCAGCAGCCAACAGGGAAGCACCGGGGAGCTGTTTTTT.

The chain links TRBV14 to TRBJ2-7; 11 bases map to TRBD1. Per germline, CDR1 SGHDN and CDR2 FVKESK. After removal of 7 bases from V and 2 bases from J, the junction contained 7 bases not matched to a gene. The CDR3 length is 15 residues. The CDR3 DNA follows: TGTGCCAGCACTAAGGACAGGGGGCCCCCCTACGAGCAGTACTTC. Translating it yields CASTKDRGPPYEQYF. Full variable domain (remainder filled in from reference TRBV14 and TRBJ2-7): EAGVTQFPSHSVIEKGQTVTLRCDPISGHDNLYWYRRVMGKEIKFLLHFVKESKQDESGMPNNRFLAERTGGTYSTLKVQPAELEDSGVYFCASTKDRGPPYEQYFGPGTRLTVT.

The V and J genes are TRBV5-6 and TRBJ1-5; D is uncertain. V was pared by 0 bases and J by 1 base, with 11 bases between. The CDR3 is made up of 16 amino acids. Germline V lookup: CDR1 SGHDT, CDR2 YYEEEE. CDR3 in amino acids: CASSLDGRSSNQPQHF. The CDR3 DNA reads as TGTGCCAGCAGCTTGGACGGGAGATCGAGCAATCAGCCCCAGCATTTT.

The rearrangement links TRBV7-2 to TRBJ2-7, with D hard to call. CDR1 is SGHTA and CDR2 is FQGNSA in the germline V gene. V lost 1 base, J lost 2 bases, and 9 bases lay in between. The CDR3 spans 14 residues. CDR3 amino acids: CASSLDWQAYEQYF. CDR3 DNA sequence: TGTGCCAGCAGCTTAGATTGGCAGGCCTACGAGCAGTACTTC.

The V gene is TRBV3-1 (or the pseudogene TRBV3-2), the J gene TRBJ1-1, with a weak D call TRBD1 (6 bases). The V end lost 4 bases, the J end lost 5 bases, and 20 bases lay between the germline ends. This CDR3 region has 16 residues. CDR1 is LGHDT and CDR2 is YNNKEL in the germline V gene (reference sequence). The CDR3 spells CASSPYKNFRGTEAFF. Here the CDR3 DNA reads TGTGCCAGCAGCCCTTACAAGAACTTCAGGGGTACTGAAGCTTTCTTT.

This chain joins TRBV19 and TRBJ2-5; perhaps TRBD2 as D (5 bases). CDR3 length: 12 amino acids. The V gene's germline CDR1 is LNHDA and CDR2 SQIVND (reference sequence). V lost 10 bases, J lost 2 bases, and 11 bases lay in between. The CDR3 region has the DNA TGTGCCACCTCGGAGGCACAAGAGACCCAGTACTTC. Translation: CATSEAQETQYF.